This passage covers 24 T cell receptor beta chains from one sample sequenced in a study of T cells after yellow fever vaccination. Via MiXCR, TCRdb re-called the 5' RACE reads, giving one row per CDR3 protein. Found here are about 350,000 distinct CDR3 sequences, approximately 13% of them singletons; the top ten hold around 3%. The sample was CD4+ T cells sorted from PBMCs, taken 15 days after the yellow fever booster vaccination. Receptor source: a man aged 18-30 years who received the YFV17D yellow fever vaccine.

This clonotype was picked up a small number of times. This chain uses TRBV7-3 with TRBJ2-3; the D is unclear. In germline, CDR1 is SGHTA, CDR2 FQGTGA. The CDR3 runs 15 residues. The V gene lost 0 bases and the J gene lost 0 bases, with 7 bases spanning the gap. In nucleotides, the CDR3 is TGTGCCAGCAGCTTAACCCGAGAAAGCACAGATACGCAGTATTTT. Protein product: CASSLTRESTDTQYF.

This chain joins TRBV7-3 and TRBJ2-3, with D possibly matching TRBD1 (5 bases). The germline V gene encodes CDR1 SGHTA and CDR2 FQGTGA. V was clipped by 6 bases and J by 0 bases, with 10 bases between them. This CDR3 contains 14 residues. In DNA, the CDR3 is TGTGCCAGCAGTCAACCAGGGAGCACAGATACGCAGTATTTT. This codes for CASSQPGSTDTQYF.

The rearrangement uses TRBV5-1 and TRBJ1-1; D gene ambiguous. Between the trimmed V and J ends, which lost 2 bases and 4 bases, there was a span of 18 bases. CDR1 SGHRS and CDR2 YFSETQ come from the germline V gene. There are 16 residues in the CDR3. The CDR3 DNA reads as TGCGCCAGCAGCTTATTTTTGGTAGCGGTGGGCACTGAAGCTTTCTTT. Amino acid sequence: CASSLFLVAVGTEAFF.

The gene calls are TRBV5-1 and TRBJ2-2; no clear D gene. Trimming took 4 bases from V and 1 from J, leaving 17 bases between them. The CDR3 is 17 amino acids. CDR1 SGHRS and CDR2 YFSETQ come from the germline V gene. CDR3 bases: TGCGCCAGCAGCCCAAATGTCGTCCAGATGAACACCGGGGAGCTGTTTTTT. Its protein is CASSPNVVQMNTGELFF.

This clonotype was recorded a few times. The gene calls are TRBV5-1 and TRBJ2-2, with no clear D. There are 14 residues in the CDR3. Germline assignment: CDR1 SGHRS and CDR2 YFSETQ. V gave up 3 bases and J gave up 7 bases, with 13 bases separating them. CDR3: CASSSIGFGGELFF. The DNA of the CDR3 is TGCGCCAGCAGCTCTATAGGGTTCGGCGGGGAGCTGTTTTTT.

This sequence joins TRBV18 and TRBJ2-4, with 9 bases identical to TRBD1. This CDR3 region has 18 residues. From germline, CDR1 is KGHSH and CDR2 LQKENI. The V segment lost 0 bases and the J segment 2 bases; nucleotides outside the gene matches: 8. CDR3 coding DNA: TGTGCCAGCTCACCACCGGGACAGGGAATGTACTCCAAAAACATTCAGTACTTC. This sequence encodes CASSPPGQGMYSKNIQYF. The entire variable domain, with the rest obtained from reference TRBV18 and TRBJ2-4, is as follows: NAGVMQNPRHLVRRRGQEARLRCSPMKGHSHVYWYRQLPEEGLKFMVYLQKENIIDESGMPKERFSAEFPKEGPSILRIQQVVRGDSAAYFCASSPPGQGMYSKNIQYFGAGTRLSVL.

The chain combines TRBV20-1 with TRBJ2-3; 8 bases align to TRBD1. J gave up 0 bases and V 5 bases, and 4 bases lay outside the gene matches. The CDR3 loop spans 14 amino acids. Germline assignment: CDR1 DFQATT and CDR2 SNEGSKA (reference sequence). CDR3 sequence: CSASDRVSTDTQYF. CDR3 sequence (DNA): TGCAGTGCTTCGGACAGGGTTAGCACAGATACGCAGTATTTT.

This clonotype was recorded a few times. The rearrangement links TRBV6-2 or TRBV6-3 to TRBJ2-3; D gene ambiguous. Trimming took 4 bases from V and 0 from J, leaving 8 bases between them. Per germline, CDR1 MNHEY and CDR2 SVGEGT. CDR3 size: 14 residues. CDR3 sequence: CASSFWASTDTQYF. Written as DNA, the CDR3 is TGTGCCAGCAGTTTCTGGGCTAGCACAGATACGCAGTATTTT.

The CDR3 DNA is TGCAGTGCTCCCCGAGTCTCTGGGGCCAACGTCCTGACTTTC. Amino acids: CSAPRVSGANVLTF. This chain links TRBV20-1 with TRBJ2-6; D remains ambiguous. V was cut by 5 bases and J by 0 bases, with 8 bases left in between. The CDR3 has 14 residues. Germline V lookup: CDR1 DFQATT, CDR2 SNEGSKA (reference sequence).

This clonotype was detected a few times. The CDR3 reads CASSFGLAGRYNEQFF. In nucleotides, the CDR3 is TGCGCCAGCAGCTTCGGACTAGCGGGGAGGTACAATGAGCAGTTCTTC. The genes are TRBV5-1 and TRBJ2-1; 12 nucleotides line up with TRBD2. The junction had 4 bases not matched to a gene; V was cut back by 2 bases and J by 4 bases. The germline CDR1 and CDR2 sequences are SGHRS and YFSETQ. The CDR3 has 16 residues.

This clonotype was counted only a few times. The V gene is TRBV11-2, the J gene TRBJ1-1; no clear D. This CDR3 spans 16 amino acids. Deletions cut 1 base from V and 2 bases from J, with 14 bases between. Germline assignment: CDR1 SGHAT and CDR2 FQNNGV. In DNA, the CDR3 is TGTGCCAGCAGCTTAGGCCCACAGCTCTTAAACACTGAAGCTTTCTTT. It encodes CASSLGPQLLNTEAFF.

J is TRBJ1-1 and V is TRBV6-6; no clear D. The V and J ends lost 2 bases and 13 bases respectively, with 11 bases between them. Per the germline V gene, CDR1 is MNHNY and CDR2 is SVGAGI (reference sequence). The CDR3 sequence is 11 residues long. CDR3: CASSYVDRGFF. The CDR3 DNA sequence: TGTGCCAGCAGTTACGTAGACCGAGGTTTCTTT.

The CDR3 DNA is TGTGCCAGCAGCTTCACAGTGGCAGAGACCCAGTACTTC. As protein: CASSFTVAETQYF. The rearrangement links TRBV7-7 to TRBJ2-5; no definite D call. Deletions cut 3 bases from V and 4 bases from J, with 9 bases between. This CDR3 is built from 13 residues. Germline CDR1 reads SSHAT; CDR2 reads FNYEAQ (reference sequence).

The chain employs TRBV7-9 and TRBJ2-3, with 9 bases that match TRBD1. Looked up from germline, CDR1 is SEHNR and CDR2 is FQNEAQ (reference sequence). Trimming at V came to 5 bases and at J to 2 bases, leaving 11 bases not matched to a gene. This CDR3 has 17 amino acids. This CDR3 is CASSPGGWDRDTDTQYF. CDR3 coding DNA: TGTGCCAGCAGCCCTGGAGGGTGGGACAGGGACACAGATACGCAGTATTTT.

A few counts support this clonotype. This chain links TRBV5-1 with TRBJ2-2; D could derive from TRBD1 or TRBD2 (5 bases each). The CDR3 has 15 amino acids. The germline CDR1 and CDR2 sequences are SGHRS and YFSETQ. V was clipped by 3 bases and J by 6 bases, with 15 bases between them. The CDR3: CASSSGTVGPGELFF. The DNA of the CDR3 is TGCGCCAGCAGCTCAGGGACGGTGGGTCCCGGGGAGCTGTTTTTT.

V and J are TRBV4-3 and TRBJ2-3, with D perhaps assigned TRBD1 or TRBD2 (5 bases each). Trimming removed 1 base from V and 6 bases from J, with 8 bases in between. The CDR3 runs 13 residues. Germline-derived CDR1 and CDR2 are LGHNA and YSLEER. As DNA, the CDR3 is TGCGCCAGCAGCCAAGCGAGGGGTGATACGCAGTATTTT. Encoded protein: CASSQARGDTQYF.

This clonotype has only a few counts. J is TRBJ2-3 and V is TRBV11-2, with D possibly TRBD2 on 6 matching bases. This CDR3 has 13 residues. Germline lookup yields CDR1 SGHAT and CDR2 FQNNGV. The V end lost 0 bases, the J end lost 10 bases, and 11 bases lay between the germline ends. The DNA for the CDR3 is TGTGCCAGCAGCTTAGATCAGGCGGGGCCGCAGTATTTT. It translates to CASSLDQAGPQYF.

Only a few counts were recorded for this clonotype. The chain recombines TRBV18 with TRBJ1-6; D gene uncertain. V lost 6 bases to trimming and J lost 7 bases, with 16 bases between them. Germline V gives CDR1 KGHSH, CDR2 LQKENI. CDR3 length: 15 residues. CDR3 sequence: CASSPGPVENSPLHF. The CDR3 coding sequence is TGTGCCAGCTCGCCAGGACCAGTGGAGAATTCACCCCTCCACTTT.

The chain joins TRBV18 to TRBJ2-6, with D tentatively TRBD1 (6 bases). The CDR3 covers 16 residues. V lost 2 bases and J 2 bases, leaving 10 bases between the germline ends. The V gene's germline CDR1 is KGHSH and CDR2 LQKENI. CDR3 sequence: CASSPGSGAGANVLTF. CDR3 bases: TGTGCCAGCTCACCAGGGTCAGGGGCTGGGGCCAACGTCCTGACTTTC.

This chain uses TRBV20-1 with TRBJ1-2; D ambiguous. Trimming took 8 bases from V and 8 from J, leaving 9 bases between them. Germline CDR1 DFQATT, CDR2 SNEGSKA (reference sequence). The CDR3 is 9 residues long. The CDR3 bases are TGCAGTCTTTCTCGGGGCTACACCTTC. Translated: CSLSRGYTF.

CDR3 bases: TGTGCCAGCAGCCCAGGGGGTTGGTATGGCTACACCTTC. Its protein is CASSPGGWYGYTF. The chain combines TRBV7-2 with TRBJ1-2; 7 bases are shared with TRBD1. The V gene's germline CDR1 is SGHTA and CDR2 FQGNSA. Losses at the gene ends were 5 bases for V and 5 bases for J; bases not matched to a gene: 5. CDR3 size: 13 residues.

The chain links TRBV16 to TRBJ1-2; D is undetermined. Germline V CDR1 and CDR2: KGHSY, FQNENV. Between the trimmed V and J ends, which lost 3 bases and 6 bases, there was a span of 14 bases. CDR3 size: 14 residues. CDR3 in amino acids: CASSHLATADGYTF. The CDR3 nucleotides are TGTGCCAGCAGCCATCTTGCGACTGCGGATGGCTACACCTTC.

This clonotype has only a few counts. The rearrangement joins TRBV4-1 to TRBJ2-5; D gene ambiguous. The V gene's germline CDR1 is MGHRA and CDR2 YSYEKL. The length of the CDR3 is 13 residues. Trimming cost V 1 base and J 1 base, with 4 bases left between them. The DNA of the CDR3 is TGCGCCAGCAGCCAAGTATCCCAAGAGACCCAGTACTTC. Its translation is CASSQVSQETQYF.

This clonotype was counted at least ten times. This chain connects TRBV5-4 to TRBJ2-1, with D uncertain. CDR1 and CDR2 (germline): SGHNT, YYREEE (reference sequence). The CDR3 length is 13 residues. Deletions cut 0 bases from V and 5 bases from J, with 6 bases between. CDR3 DNA sequence: TGTGCCAGCAGCTTGGCGTCGGACAATGAGCAGTTCTTC. Translation gives CASSLASDNEQFF. Full variable domain (rest looked up from reference TRBV5-4 and TRBJ2-1): ETGVTQSPTHLIKTRGQQVTLRCSSQSGHNTVSWYQQALGQGPQFIFQYYREEENGRGNFPPRFSGLQFPNYSSELNVNALELDDSALYLCASSLASDNEQFFGPGTRLTVL.